The 27 T cell receptor beta chains reported below all come from one sample, sequenced in a study of OX40 agonist ivuxolimab in advanced cancers. Measured with immunoSEQ multiplex PCR; TCRdb has only the in-frame clones, and not every one. The sample lists about 94,000 clones; more than 85% were seen once. This specimen consisted of CD4+ or CD8+ T cells sorted from blood, obtained in a trial of the OX40 agonist ivuxolimab. The receptors here all came from an adult with an advanced solid tumor such as melanoma, head and neck, liver or kidney cancer.

V gene TRBV14 combines with J gene TRBJ2-7, with D unclear. The V end lost 0 bases, the J end lost 7 bases, and 10 bases lay between the germline ends. CDR1 SGHDN and CDR2 FVKESK come from the germline V gene. The length of the CDR3 is 13 residues. CDR3 protein: CASSQENTSEQYF. The CDR3 DNA is TGTGCCAGCAGCCAAGAAAACACAAGTGAGCAGTACTTC.

This rearrangement joins TRBV27 to TRBJ2-5; tentative D call: TRBD1 (7 bases). The last part of the DNA fits TRBJ2-7 better; the J call may be wrong. This CDR3 comprises 14 residues. Germline V CDR1 and CDR2: MNHEY, SMNVEV (reference sequence). The CDR3 DNA reads TGTGCCAGCAGTCCAGGGGGGAGCTCCTACGAGCAGTACTTC. Amino acids: CASSPGGSSYEQYF.

V usage is TRBV10-3 and J usage is TRBJ2-3, with D tentatively TRBD2 (6 bases). Germline loops: CDR1 ENHRY, CDR2 SYGVKD. The germline V and J ends were trimmed by 2 bases and 7 bases, with 25 bases remaining between them. CDR3 size: 18 residues. The CDR3 nucleotides are TGTGCCATCAGTGAGGGGCACGGAGGAGGGACCAAAACCTATACGCAGTATTTT. Residues: CAISEGHGGGTKTYTQYF.

The V and J genes are TRBV5-6 and TRBJ2-5, with no clear D. CDR1 is SGHDT, CDR2 YYEEEE, per germline. The CDR3 covers 13 residues. V gave up 1 base and J gave up 2 bases, with 6 bases separating them. The CDR3 loop is CASSLTQQETQYF. CDR3 DNA: TGTGCCAGCAGCTTGACGCAGCAAGAGACCCAGTACTTC.

V usage is TRBV27 and J usage is TRBJ2-7, with D unclear. This CDR3 region has 11 residues. Germline V gives CDR1 MNHEY, CDR2 SMNVEV (reference sequence). V lost 7 bases to trimming and J lost 1 base, with 5 bases between them. CDR3 protein: CASIPSYEQYF. CDR3 bases: TGTGCCAGCATTCCTTCCTACGAGCAGTACTTC.

This rearrangement joins TRBV7-8 to TRBJ1-3; maybe TRBD1 (6 bases). This CDR3 is built from 17 residues. The ends were cut back, 1 base at V and 3 bases at J, with 16 bases in the middle. Germline loops: CDR1 SGHVS, CDR2 FQNEAQ. The CDR3: CASSLVTQGKGGNTIYF. Written as DNA, the CDR3 is TGTGCCAGCAGCTTAGTAACACAGGGAAAAGGTGGAAACACCATATATTTT.

The chain employs TRBV7-8 and TRBJ2-1, with D possibly matching TRBD1 (6 bases). This CDR3 is built from 15 residues. V was cut by 2 bases and J by 8 bases, with 16 bases left in between. The germline CDR1 and CDR2 sequences are SGHVS and FQNEAQ. Written as DNA, the CDR3 is TGTGCCAGCAGCTTACTAAGGGGGAGTCTATATGAGCAGTTCTTC. Encoded protein: CASSLLRGSLYEQFF. Variable domain in full (rest from reference TRBV7-8 and TRBJ2-1): GAGVSQSPRYKVAKRGQDVALRCDPISGHVSLFWYQQALGQGPEFLTYFQNEAQLDKSGLPSDRFFAERPEGSVSTLKIQRTQQEDSAVYLCASSLLRGSLYEQFFGPGTRLTVL.

J is TRBJ2-1 and V is TRBV5-6; D unclear. V gave up 2 bases and J gave up 2 bases, with 8 bases separating them. The germline CDR1 and CDR2 sequences are SGHDT and YYEEEE. This CDR3 is 14 amino acids long. As DNA, the CDR3 is TGTGCCAGCAGCTTCGGTGGGACCTACAATGAGCAGTTCTTC. Amino acids: CASSFGGTYNEQFF.

This chain joins TRBV6-1 and TRBJ2-5, with TRBD1 matching over 10 bases. The CDR3 length is 15 residues. In germline, CDR1 is MNHNS, CDR2 SASEGT. Unmatched junction bases numbered 3, after V lost 0 bases and J lost 5 bases. CDR3 region: CASSEATGGAETQYF. The CDR3 nucleotides read TGTGCCAGCAGTGAAGCGACAGGGGGCGCGGAGACCCAGTACTTC.

This sequence joins TRBV6-9 and TRBJ1-3; D is uncertain. The CDR3 runs to 15 residues. Trimming pared 3 bases from V and 6 bases from J, leaving 15 bases between. Germline-derived CDR1 and CDR2 are MNHGY and SVAAGI. CDR3 DNA: TGTGCCAGCAGTTACGTGGTTGGGGAACCAAACACCATATATTTT. This encodes CASSYVVGEPNTIYF.

This chain uses TRBV28 with TRBJ2-6; D perhaps matches TRBD1 (6 bases). CDR3 length: 15 residues. V dropped 5 bases and J dropped 1 base, with 9 bases sitting between them. Germline V gives CDR1 MDHEN, CDR2 SYDVKM. This CDR3 is CASSPRGSGANVLTF. For the CDR3, the DNA is TGTGCCAGCAGTCCTAGGGGGTCTGGGGCCAACGTCCTGACTTTC.

The chain links TRBV7-9 to TRBJ1-2; weak D call: TRBD1 (5 bases). Trimming took 6 bases from V and 5 from J, leaving 19 bases between them. Per germline, CDR1 SEHNR and CDR2 FQNEAQ (reference sequence). The CDR3 has 15 residues. Written as DNA, the CDR3 is TGTGCCAGCAGTGGGGAAGGGGACGTGGTGTATGGCTACACCTTC. Its translation is CASSGEGDVVYGYTF. Full variable domain (remainder filled in from reference TRBV7-9 and TRBJ1-2): DTGVSQNPRHKITKRGQNVTFRCDPISEHNRLYWYRQTLGQGPEFLTYFQNEAQLEKSRLLSDRFSAERPKGSFSTLEIQRTEQGDSAMYLCASSGEGDVVYGYTFGSGTRLTVV.

This chain joins TRBV7-6 and TRBJ2-7; possible D gene TRBD1, 5 bases. The CDR3 runs 14 residues. Per the germline V gene, CDR1 is SGHVS and CDR2 is FNYEAQ. V was cut by 4 bases and J by 6 bases, with 16 bases left in between. This chain's CDR3 is CASSSGHNSPEQYF. The DNA of the CDR3 is TGTGCCAGCAGCTCAGGACACAACTCACCCGAGCAGTACTTC.

This chain uses TRBV5-1 with TRBJ1-4, with TRBD1 identical over 7 bases. CDR3 length: 15 residues. The germline V gene has CDR1 SGHRS and CDR2 YFSETQ. V trimming: 4 bases; J trimming: 11 bases; junction bases outside the gene matches: 14. The CDR3 region has the DNA TGCGCCAGCAGCCCGCCCGACAGGGAGAGGCAGAAACTGTTTTTT. Translating it yields CASSPPDRERQKLFF. The full variable domain, rest sourced from reference TRBV5-1 and TRBJ1-4, is KAGVTQTPRYLIKTRGQQVTLSCSPISGHRSVSWYQQTPGQGLQFLFEYFSETQRNKGNFPGRFSGRQFSNSRSEMNVSTLELGDSALYLCASSPPDRERQKLFFGSGTQLSVL.

The chain has TRBV11-2 and TRBJ2-3; 11 bases match TRBD2. J lost 1 base, V lost 5 bases, and 2 bases had no gene match. The CDR3 loop spans 15 amino acids. CDR1 and CDR2 (germline): SGHAT, FQNNGV. Here the CDR3 reads CASSTLAGGTDTQYF. DNA for the CDR3: TGTGCCAGCAGCACACTAGCGGGGGGCACAGATACGCAGTATTTT.

This clone occurred once. J is TRBJ2-3 and V is TRBV2, with 8 bases identical to TRBD2. CDR3 length: 13 residues. CDR1 is SNHLY, CDR2 FYNNEI, per germline. V shed 8 bases and J 2 bases; nucleotides not matched to a gene: 3. This CDR3 reads CASHGGATDTQYF. The CDR3 DNA reads as TGTGCCAGCCACGGGGGGGCCACAGATACGCAGTATTTT.

This clone came up many times. This chain uses TRBV5-5 with TRBJ1-5; D ambiguous. CDR1 and CDR2 (germline): SGHKS, YYEKEE (reference sequence). Trimming took off 4 bases at V and 5 bases at J, with 10 bases between the two ends. The CDR3 contains 13 residues. CDR3 protein: CASSPSGDQPQHF. In DNA form, the CDR3 reads TGTGCCAGCAGCCCCTCCGGAGATCAGCCCCAGCATTTT.

In its sample, this clone was seen once. The V gene is TRBV4-1, the J gene TRBJ2-5, with D hard to call. V shed 4 bases and J shed 2 bases, with 11 bases lying between them. Germline lookup yields CDR1 MGHRA and CDR2 YSYEKL. The CDR3 covers 14 residues. The CDR3 here is CASSPRPEQETQYF. The CDR3 DNA sequence: TGCGCCAGCAGCCCGCGGCCCGAGCAAGAGACCCAGTACTTC.

A few counts support this clone. The chain recombines TRBV14 with TRBJ1-1; D gene ambiguous. CDR1 and CDR2 from the germline V gene are SGHDN and FVKESK. V was clipped by 2 bases and J by 4 bases, with 8 bases between them. This CDR3 spans 13 amino acids. The CDR3 DNA sequence: TGTGCCAGCAGCCAATGGCAGAGCACTGAAGCTTTCTTT. Translating it yields CASSQWQSTEAFF. The full variable domain, rest sourced from reference TRBV14 and TRBJ1-1, is EAGVTQFPSHSVIEKGQTVTLRCDPISGHDNLYWYRRVMGKEIKFLLHFVKESKQDESGMPNNRFLAERTGGTYSTLKVQPAELEDSGVYFCASSQWQSTEAFFGQGTRLTVV.

The CDR3 DNA is TGCGCCAGCAGTCAATCCAGAACCAGTGAGCAGTTCTTC. This encodes CASSQSRTSEQFF. The V gene is TRBV23-1, the J gene TRBJ2-1; D not certain. TRBV23-1 is filed as an ORF, its function uncertain. CDR3 size: 13 residues. The V end lost 0 bases, the J end lost 9 bases, and 9 bases lay between the germline ends.

This sequence joins TRBV10-2 and TRBJ2-7; D not resolved. Germline V gene sequence: CDR1 WSHSY, CDR2 SAAADI. The V end lost 3 bases, the J end lost 3 bases, and 6 bases lay between the germline ends. This CDR3 has 12 residues. CDR3 DNA sequence: TGCGCCAGCAGTGAAGAGGACTACGAGCAGTACTTC. Translating gives CASSEEDYEQYF.

This chain links TRBV11-2 with TRBJ2-1, with D uncertain. CDR3 length: 13 amino acids. V was clipped by 5 bases and J by 7 bases, with 12 bases between them. CDR1 and CDR2 (germline): SGHAT, FQNNGV. CDR3 coding DNA: TGTGCCAGCAGCGACGTAAGTTGGAATGAGCAGTTCTTC. This translates into CASSDVSWNEQFF. Looking up the rest from reference TRBV11-2 and TRBJ2-1 gives the full variable domain: EAGVAQSPRYKIIEKRQSVAFWCNPISGHATLYWYQQILGQGPKLLIQFQNNGVVDDSQLPKDRFSAERLKGVDSTLKIQPAKLEDSAVYLCASSDVSWNEQFFGPGTRLTVL.

Here the CDR3 reads CASSVGGGGGTEAFF. CDR3 nucleotide sequence: TGTGCCAGCAGCGTAGGGGGAGGGGGCGGCACTGAAGCTTTCTTT. The rearrangement links TRBV9 to TRBJ1-1, with 7 bases that match TRBD1. This CDR3 contains 15 residues. The ends lost 0 bases at V and 4 bases at J; junction bases unmatched: 6. Germline CDR1 is SGDLS and CDR2 is YYNGEE.

The rearrangement uses TRBV29-1 and TRBJ2-1, with D uncertain. The CDR3 consists of 14 residues. The V gene's germline CDR1 is SQVTM and CDR2 ANQGSEA. With 4 bases removed from V and 3 bases from J, the gap between germline ends came to 13 bases. The CDR3 region is CSVAGSGSYNEQFF. In DNA form, the CDR3 reads TGCAGCGTTGCCGGATCCGGCAGCTACAATGAGCAGTTCTTC.

This clone was detected once. The chain uses TRBV4-3 and TRBJ1-3, with TRBD1 as a possible D gene (6 bases). Deletions cut 3 bases from V and 0 bases from J, with 18 bases between. Germline CDR1 is LGHNA and CDR2 is YSLEER. The CDR3 length is 18 residues. The CDR3 DNA sequence: TGCGCCAGCAGCCAGAATACCAGGGGCGGCGTCTCTGGAAACACCATATATTTT. Translating gives CASSQNTRGGVSGNTIYF.

V is TRBV4-1 and J is TRBJ1-2; D is unresolved. V lost 1 base to trimming and J lost 3 bases, with 15 bases between them. This CDR3 has 16 amino acids. In germline, CDR1 is MGHRA, CDR2 YSYEKL. In DNA form, the CDR3 reads TGCGCCAGCAGCCAAGGAGGAGGCCCAAGGGACTATGGCTACACCTTC. This sequence encodes CASSQGGGPRDYGYTF.

This rearrangement joins TRBV13 to TRBJ2-7; the D gene is possibly TRBD2 (7 bases). Germline loops: CDR1 PRHDT, CDR2 FYEKMQ (reference sequence). V was clipped by 5 bases and J by 4 bases, with 15 bases between them. The CDR3 sequence is 14 residues long. The DNA of the CDR3 is TGTGCCAGCAGCCCCCGGGGGGCCTGGTACGAGCAGTACTTC. As protein: CASSPRGAWYEQYF.